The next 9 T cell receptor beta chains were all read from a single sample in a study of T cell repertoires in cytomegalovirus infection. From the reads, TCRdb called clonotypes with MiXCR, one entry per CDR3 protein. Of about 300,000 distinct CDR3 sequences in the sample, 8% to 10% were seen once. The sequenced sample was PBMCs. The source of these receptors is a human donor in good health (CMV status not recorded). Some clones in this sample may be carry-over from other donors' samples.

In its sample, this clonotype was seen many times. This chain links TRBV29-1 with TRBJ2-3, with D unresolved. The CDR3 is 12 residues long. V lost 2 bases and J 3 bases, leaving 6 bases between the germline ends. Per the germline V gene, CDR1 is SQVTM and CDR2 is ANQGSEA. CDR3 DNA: TGCAGCGTTGAAAGGCTAACAGATACGCAGTATTTT. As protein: CSVERLTDTQYF.

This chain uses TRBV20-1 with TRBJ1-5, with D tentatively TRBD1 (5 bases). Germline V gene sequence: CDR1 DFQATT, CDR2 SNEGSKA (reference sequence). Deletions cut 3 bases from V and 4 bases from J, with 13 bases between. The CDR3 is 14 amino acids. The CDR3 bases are TGCAGTGCTAGTTCGGGTGCAGGGAATCAGCCCCAGCATTTT. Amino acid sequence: CSASSGAGNQPQHF.

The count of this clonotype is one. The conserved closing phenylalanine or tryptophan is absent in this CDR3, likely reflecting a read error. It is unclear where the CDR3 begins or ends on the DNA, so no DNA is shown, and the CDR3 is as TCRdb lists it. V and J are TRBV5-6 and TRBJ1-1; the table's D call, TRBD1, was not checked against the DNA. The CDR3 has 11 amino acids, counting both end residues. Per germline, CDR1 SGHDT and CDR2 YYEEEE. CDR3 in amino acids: CASSGGTRFSV.

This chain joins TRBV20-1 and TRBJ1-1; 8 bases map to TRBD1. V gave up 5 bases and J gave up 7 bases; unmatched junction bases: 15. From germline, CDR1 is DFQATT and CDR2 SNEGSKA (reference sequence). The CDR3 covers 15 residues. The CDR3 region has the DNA TGCAGTGCTCCTCAGGCCGGGACAGGCAACCTTGAAGCTTTCTTT. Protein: CSAPQAGTGNLEAFF.

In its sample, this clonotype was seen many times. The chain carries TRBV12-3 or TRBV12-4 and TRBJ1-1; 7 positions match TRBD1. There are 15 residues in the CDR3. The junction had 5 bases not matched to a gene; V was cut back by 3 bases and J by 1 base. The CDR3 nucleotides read TGTGCCAGCAGTTTTTTCTACAGGGGGAACACTGAAGCTTTCTTT. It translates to CASSFFYRGNTEAFF.

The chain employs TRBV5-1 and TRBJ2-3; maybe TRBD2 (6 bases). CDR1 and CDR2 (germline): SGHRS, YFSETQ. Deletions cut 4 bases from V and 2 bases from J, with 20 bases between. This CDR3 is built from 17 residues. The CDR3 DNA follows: TGCGCCAGCAGCCGACCCGGGACTTCTAAAGTCACAGATACGCAGTATTTT. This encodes CASSRPGTSKVTDTQYF.

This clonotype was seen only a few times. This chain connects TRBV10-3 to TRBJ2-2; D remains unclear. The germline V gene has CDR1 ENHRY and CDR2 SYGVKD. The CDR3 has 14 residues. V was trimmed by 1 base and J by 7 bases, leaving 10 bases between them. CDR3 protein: CAISELQPNGELFF. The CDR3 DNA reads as TGTGCCATCAGTGAGTTACAGCCCAACGGGGAGCTGTTTTTT.

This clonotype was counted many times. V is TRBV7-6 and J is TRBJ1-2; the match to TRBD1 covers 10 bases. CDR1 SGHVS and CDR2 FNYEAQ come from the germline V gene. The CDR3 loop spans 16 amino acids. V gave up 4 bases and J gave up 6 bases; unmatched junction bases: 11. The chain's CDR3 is CASSSPEDRGSDGYTF. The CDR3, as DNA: TGTGCCAGCAGCTCCCCGGAGGACAGGGGGTCGGATGGCTACACCTTC.

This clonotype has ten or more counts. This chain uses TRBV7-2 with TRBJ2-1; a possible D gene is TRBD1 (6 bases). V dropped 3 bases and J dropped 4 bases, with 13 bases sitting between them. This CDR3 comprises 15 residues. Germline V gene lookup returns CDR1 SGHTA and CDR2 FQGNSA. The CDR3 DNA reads TGTGCCAGCAGCTTTGGGACATCACGGTACAATGAGCAGTTCTTC. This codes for CASSFGTSRYNEQFF.